This T cell receptor beta chain stems from a study of chemoradiotherapy in HPV16-positive cancers. Here immunoSEQ multiplex PCR was the method, and the copy in TCRdb shows in-frame clones only, minus some. Of tens of thousands of clones in the sample, about 90% were seen once. The CDR3 consists of 13 residues. Trimming took 0 bases from V and 6 from J, leaving 7 bases between them. Germline V gene sequence: CDR1 SGDLS, CDR2 YYNGEE. The specimen was blood, collected from a patient who underwent chemoradiotherapy. This clonotype originated in a human donor with HPV-associated anogenital cancer. This chain connects TRBV9 to TRBJ2-1; no clear D. The CDR3 nucleotides are TGTGCCAGCAGCGTAGGCCCCAGCAATGAGCAGTTCTTC. Translating gives CASSVGPSNEQFF. Looking up the rest from reference TRBV9 and TRBJ2-1 gives the full variable domain: DSGVTQTPKHLITATGQRVTLRCSPRSGDLSVYWYQQSLDQGLQFLIQYYNGEERAKGNILERFSAQQFPDLHSELNLSSLELGDSALYFCASSVGPSNEQFFGPGTRLTVL.